These 10 T cell receptor beta chains originate from one sample sequenced in a study of blood T cell repertoires in COVID-19. Repertoires were generated with immunoSEQ multiplex PCR, while TCRdb's copy carries only in-frame clones and drops some. Among approximately 180,000 clones listed, 65% to 85% were seen once. The sample comprised peripheral blood. The receptors shown here come from a woman aged 40-49 years with COVID-19, enrolled during active disease.

The V gene is TRBV5-1, the J gene TRBJ1-6; TRBD1 matches 8 bases. V lost 3 bases and J lost 7; bases outside the gene matches: 3. CDR1 is SGHRS and CDR2 is YFSETQ in the germline V gene. CDR3 length equals 14 residues. CDR3 nucleotide sequence: TGCGCCAGCAGCTCGAACAGGGGGAATTCACCCCTCCACTTT. Encoded protein: CASSSNRGNSPLHF.

The V and J genes are TRBV6-5 and TRBJ1-6; 9 bases align to TRBD1. The V gene's germline CDR1 is MNHEY and CDR2 SVGAGI. The CDR3 runs 16 residues. The V gene end was trimmed by 2 bases and the J gene end by 10 bases; junction bases not matched to a gene: 9. The CDR3 protein is CASSYPSGQGTSPLHF. The CDR3 DNA follows: TGTGCCAGCAGTTACCCTTCCGGACAGGGGACATCACCCCTCCACTTT.

For this clone: One base away lies a much larger clone, so this may be a sequencing read error. The same CDR3 is also encoded by other DNA sequences in this sample. V gene TRBV12-3 or TRBV12-4 combines with J gene TRBJ1-5; 7 bases match TRBD1. The CDR3 loop spans 13 amino acids. V lost 5 bases to trimming and J lost 2 bases; unmatched junction nucleotides: 0. The CDR3 spells CASSDRGNQPQHF. The CDR3 DNA follows: TGTGCCAGCAGTGACAGGGGCAATCAGCCCCAGCATTTT.

This CDR3 is CASSQDLSRDRGWSGYTF. Here the CDR3 DNA reads TGTGCCAGCAGCCAAGATTTGTCACGAGACAGGGGATGGAGTGGCTACACCTTC. This sequence joins TRBV14 and TRBJ1-2, with TRBD1 matching 8 bases. Germline V gene sequence: CDR1 SGHDN, CDR2 FVKESK. The CDR3 has 18 residues. J lost 7 bases, V lost 0 bases, and 16 bases had no gene match.

The chain recombines TRBV19 with TRBJ2-7; 10 bases are a match to TRBD2. V dropped 3 bases and J dropped 2; count of bases not matched to a gene: 4. Germline V gene data show CDR1 as LNHDA and CDR2 as SQIVND (reference sequence). The CDR3 extends over 15 amino acids. The CDR3 sequence: CASSMTSGGAYEQYF. The CDR3 DNA reads as TGTGCCAGTAGTATGACAAGCGGGGGGGCCTACGAGCAGTACTTC.

The chain recombines TRBV27 with TRBJ1-4; 9 bases agree with TRBD1. CDR1 is MNHEY and CDR2 is SMNVEV in the germline V gene (reference sequence). The V and J ends lost 3 bases and 3 bases, in that order; junction bases with no gene match: 5. This CDR3 has 16 residues. The DNA of the CDR3 is TGTGCCAGCAGTTTCACCCGGGACAGGGCTAATGAAAAACTGTTTTTT. Translated: CASSFTRDRANEKLFF.

The rearrangement links TRBV15 to TRBJ1-3, with 11 bases aligning to TRBD1. This CDR3 is built from 17 residues. Germline CDR1 and CDR2: LNHNV and YYDKDF (reference sequence). The J segment lost 3 bases and the V segment lost 1 base, leaving 5 bases of the junction unmatched. For the CDR3, the DNA is TGTGCCACCAGCAGAGGAGGGACAGGGGGAAATGGAAACACCATATATTTT. Translating gives CATSRGGTGGNGNTIYF.

This clone was counted a few times. The chain recombines TRBV5-5 with TRBJ1-2, with TRBD1 matching over 12 bases. Germline-derived CDR1 and CDR2 are SGHKS and YYEKEE (reference sequence). V gave up 7 bases and J gave up 6 bases; unmatched junction bases: 13. The CDR3 consists of 16 residues. The CDR3 DNA sequence: TGTGCCAGCTCCTTTGGGTGGGACAGGGGGCGAGATGGCTACACCTTC. Its protein product is CASSFGWDRGRDGYTF.

V and J are TRBV5-5 and TRBJ2-7; possibly TRBD2 for D (5 bases). Germline V gives CDR1 SGHKS, CDR2 YYEKEE (reference sequence). The V end was cut by 0 bases, the J end by 2 bases, with 12 bases between. There are 15 residues in the CDR3. CDR3 in amino acids: CASSLGPRVAYEQYF. CDR3 nucleotides: TGTGCCAGCAGCTTGGGTCCGCGGGTGGCCTACGAGCAGTACTTC.

This clone was recorded a few times. The genes are TRBV27 and TRBJ2-5; 12 positions match TRBD1. This CDR3 region has 18 residues. Losses at the gene ends were 4 bases for V and 2 bases for J; bases not matched to a gene: 11. From germline, CDR1 is MNHEY and CDR2 SMNVEV (reference sequence). CDR3 DNA: TGTGCCAGCAGTTCCCCCCGGGACAGGGGGCTGAGACAAGAGACCCAGTACTTC. Translation gives CASSSPRDRGLRQETQYF.